Sequencing of this TCR beta chain was carried out in a study of T-cell reconstitution after alpha-beta-depleted transplantation in children. There are many counts of this clonotype. This sample's TCRbeta library carried unique molecular identifier barcodes. Using its own MiXCR run on the PCR reads, TCRdb lists one record per CDR3 protein. The table includes 150,000 to 200,000 distinct CDR3 sequences, roughly 15% detected once. The germline V and J ends were trimmed by 5 bases and 8 bases, with 13 bases remaining between them. Germline V CDR1 and CDR2: SQVTM, ANQGSEA. CDR3 size: 12 residues. This sequence joins TRBV29-1 and TRBJ2-1, with D unclear. The sequence derives from a human donor who donated a stem cell graft to a child with acute lymphoblastic leukemia. Sample: PBMCs from the stem cell graft donor, taken from the stem cell graft. DNA of the CDR3: TGCAGCGTTCGGATAGTTCTTGATGAGCAGTTCTTC. This encodes CSVRIVLDEQFF.